These 19 T cell receptor beta chains share one sample of origin, sequenced in a study of OX40 agonist ivuxolimab in advanced cancers. This table comes from immunoSEQ multiplex PCR, and its TCRdb copy is limited to in-frame clones, with some not included. The profile shows more than 80,000 clones, over 75% of them singletons. This specimen consisted of CD4+ or CD8+ T cells sorted from blood, obtained in a trial of the OX40 agonist ivuxolimab. These receptors originate from an adult with an advanced solid tumor such as melanoma, head and neck, liver or kidney cancer.

The genes are TRBV6-5 and TRBJ1-2; no clear D gene. Germline V CDR1 and CDR2: MNHEY, SVGAGI. The CDR3 is made up of 15 amino acids. The V and J ends lost 2 bases and 1 base respectively, with 11 bases between them. The CDR3 sequence is CASSYGRVLNYGYTF. As DNA, the CDR3 is TGTGCCAGCAGTTACGGGAGAGTGCTTAACTATGGCTACACCTTC.

The CDR3 here is CAIGLGTDTQYF. CDR3 coding DNA: TGTGCCATCGGGCTAGGCACAGATACGCAGTATTTT. The rearrangement joins TRBV10-3 to TRBJ2-3; D uncertain. Trimming took off 8 bases at V and 1 base at J, with 7 bases between the two ends. This CDR3 region has 12 residues. Germline V gene data show CDR1 as ENHRY and CDR2 as SYGVKD.

CDR3 sequence: CASSLAVGSTDTQYF. In DNA, the CDR3 is TGTGCCAGCAGCTTAGCGGTGGGCTCCACAGATACGCAGTATTTT. The chain joins TRBV11-2 to TRBJ2-3, with unresolved D. The CDR3 contains 15 residues. V lost 1 base to trimming and J lost 2 bases, with 10 bases between them. The germline V gene encodes CDR1 SGHAT and CDR2 FQNNGV.

V gene TRBV6-5 combines with J gene TRBJ1-3; D gene uncertain. The length of the CDR3 is 11 residues. Germline values: CDR1 MNHEY, CDR2 SVGAGI. V dropped 10 bases and J dropped 0 bases, with 4 bases sitting between them. This CDR3 is CATSSGNTIYF. DNA of the CDR3: TGTGCCACCTCCTCTGGAAACACCATATATTTT.

The V call is TRBV7-2, the J call TRBJ2-7; D is perhaps TRBD1 or TRBD2 (6 bases each). Germline V gene data show CDR1 as SGHTA and CDR2 as FQGNSA. The CDR3 contains 15 residues. Trimming left V 3 bases short and J 1 base short, with 13 bases between. The CDR3 loop is CASSFLQGGSYEQYF. The CDR3 DNA is TGTGCCAGCAGCTTCTTGCAAGGGGGGTCCTACGAGCAGTACTTC.

J is TRBJ2-1 and V is TRBV15, with TRBD1 as a possible D gene (6 bases). The V gene's germline CDR1 is LNHNV and CDR2 YYDKDF (reference sequence). The CDR3 covers 17 residues. Between the trimmed V and J ends, which lost 2 bases and 0 bases, there was a span of 14 bases. CDR3 DNA: TGTGCCACCAGCAGAAACAGGGACACTAGCTCCTACAATGAGCAGTTCTTC. This codes for CATSRNRDTSSYNEQFF.

The CDR3 DNA sequence: TGTGCCTCCTCCCTCGGGGTTTCCTACGAGCAGTACTTC. Translation gives CASSLGVSYEQYF. The rearrangement links TRBV7-8 to TRBJ2-7; possibly TRBD2 for D (5 bases). Germline CDR1 and CDR2: SGHVS and FQNEAQ. The V and J ends lost 11 bases and 1 base respectively, with 15 bases between them. The CDR3 runs to 13 residues.

The chain carries TRBV6-6 and TRBJ2-1; tentatively, D is TRBD1 (5 bases). The CDR3 is 16 residues long. Germline V gene sequence: CDR1 MNHNY, CDR2 SVGAGI (reference sequence). Trimming cost V 4 bases and J 0 bases, with 13 bases left between them. The CDR3 region has the DNA TGTGCCAGCAGTTCCCCGACAGTGAGCTCCTACAATGAGCAGTTCTTC. This codes for CASSSPTVSSYNEQFF.

This chain joins TRBV6-1 and TRBJ1-3; no clear D. The V end was cut by 6 bases, the J end by 5 bases, with 14 bases between. Germline CDR1 MNHNS, CDR2 SASEGT. The CDR3 runs 14 residues. CDR3 nucleotides: TGTGCCAGCAGACCTACGGGCCTCCGAAACACCATATATTTT. Protein: CASRPTGLRNTIYF.

The chain employs TRBV19 and TRBJ2-7, with D unclear. This CDR3 has 10 amino acids. The V and J ends lost 3 bases and 5 bases respectively, with 2 bases between them. Per the germline V gene, CDR1 is LNHDA and CDR2 is SQIVND (reference sequence). The CDR3 sequence: CASSIHEQYF. The CDR3 DNA reads TGTGCCAGTAGTATCCACGAGCAGTACTTC.

This chain connects TRBV4-3 to TRBJ2-1; TRBD2 aligns across 7 bases. V was pared by 4 bases and J by 5 bases, with 14 bases of the junction left unmatched. The germline CDR1 and CDR2 sequences are LGHNA and YSLEER. The CDR3 sequence is 17 residues long. The CDR3 protein is CASSLTNLAVQNNEQFF. Written as DNA, the CDR3 is TGCGCCAGCAGCCTCACTAATCTAGCGGTACAAAACAATGAGCAGTTCTTC.

The CDR3 loop is CASSLITSSGNTIYF. The CDR3 DNA is TGTGCCAGCAGCTTAATTACGTCCTCTGGAAACACCATATATTTT. This rearrangement joins TRBV7-6 to TRBJ1-3; D remains ambiguous. The CDR3 runs 15 residues. The V end was cut by 2 bases, the J end by 0 bases, with 8 bases between. Germline CDR1 SGHVS, CDR2 FNYEAQ.

J is TRBJ1-6 and V is TRBV6-6, with unresolved D. V lost 0 bases and J 7 bases, leaving 7 bases between the germline ends. Germline-derived CDR1 and CDR2 are MNHNY and SVGAGI (reference sequence). The CDR3 has 14 residues. For the CDR3, the DNA is TGTGCCAGCAGTTACTCGTCGGAGAATTCACCCCTCCACTTT. Translating gives CASSYSSENSPLHF.

This chain joins TRBV14 and TRBJ2-7; 9 bases match TRBD1. The CDR3 totals 13 residues. CDR1 is SGHDN, CDR2 FVKESK, per germline. Unmatched junction bases numbered 1, after V lost 4 bases and J lost 3 bases. The CDR3 region is CASSPDRGYEQYF. CDR3 in DNA: TGTGCCAGCAGCCCGGACAGGGGCTACGAGCAGTACTTC.

The chain combines TRBV5-6 with TRBJ1-3; TRBD1 might be the D (5 bases). With 1 base removed from V and 8 bases from J, the gap between germline ends came to 7 bases. Germline V lookup: CDR1 SGHDT, CDR2 YYEEEE. This CDR3 spans 12 amino acids. As DNA, the CDR3 is TGTGCCAGCAGCTTGCTGGGGGACACCATATATTTT. Encoded protein: CASSLLGDTIYF.

V and J are TRBV19 and TRBJ1-1; D gene unclear. The V gene lost 6 bases and the J gene lost 1 base, with 3 bases spanning the gap. Germline V gives CDR1 LNHDA, CDR2 SQIVND (reference sequence). There are 11 residues in the CDR3. CDR3 sequence (DNA): TGTGCCAGTAGGGAGAACACTGAAGCTTTCTTT. This translates into CASRENTEAFF.

This rearrangement joins TRBV7-9 to TRBJ2-1, with 8 bases aligning to TRBD2. Germline V gene sequence: CDR1 SEHNR, CDR2 FQNEAQ (reference sequence). The CDR3 contains 16 residues. V gave up 4 bases and J gave up 6 bases; unmatched junction bases: 11. The CDR3 spells CASSWTGGGSFNEQFF. The CDR3 DNA is TGTGCCAGCAGCTGGACTGGCGGGGGGTCATTCAATGAGCAGTTCTTC. Full variable domain (rest looked up from reference TRBV7-9 and TRBJ2-1): DTGVSQNPRHKITKRGQNVTFRCDPISEHNRLYWYRQTLGQGPEFLTYFQNEAQLEKSRLLSDRFSAERPKGSFSTLEIQRTEQGDSAMYLCASSWTGGGSFNEQFFGPGTRLTVL.

The rearrangement links TRBV12-5 to TRBJ2-7; D remains unclear. The CDR3 has 21 residues. Germline CDR1 and CDR2: LGHNT and FRNRAP. The germline V and J ends were trimmed by 3 bases and 0 bases, with 30 bases remaining between them. CDR3 bases: TGTGCTAGTGGTTTTTATATACCCCCGGAGTGTCCGACCTATCACTCCTACGAGCAGTACTTC. This codes for CASGFYIPPECPTYHSYEQYF.

Concerning this clone itself: Other DNA sequences within the sample encode an identical CDR3. The chain carries TRBV18 and TRBJ2-5; D gene uncertain. The CDR3 contains 14 residues. V was pared by 2 bases and J by 1 base, with 8 bases between. The germline gives CDR1 KGHSH, CDR2 LQKENI. CDR3 loop: CASSPGQVQETQYF. As DNA, the CDR3 is TGTGCCAGCTCACCAGGGCAGGTCCAAGAGACCCAGTACTTC.